The rows below give T cell receptor beta chains drawn from one sample of a study of CD8 T cells in Susac syndrome. One entry per CDR3 protein, called by TCRdb with MiXCR from the immunoSEQ multiplex PCR reads. The repertoire holds some 200,000 distinct CDR3 sequences, 95% seen once, with roughly 0.09% in the top ten. Sequencing input: CD4+ T cells from PBMCs. The receptor source for this set is a human donor with multiple sclerosis. Each CDR3 is given with its conserved first and last residue. A D gene is named only where the DNA matches it firmly. Clone size is given for some rows only: seen once, a few or many times, or a class if the clone is expanded.

abundance,len,j_gene,d_gene,v_gene,CDR3nt,CDR3aa
NA,15,TRBJ2-2,TRBD1,TRBV29-1,TGCAGCGTTGAGGCCACAGGGGATCCGGGCGGGGAGCTGTTTTTT,CSVEATGDPGGELFF
NA,11,TRBJ1-2,NA,TRBV10-3,TGTGCCATCAGTGATGGTGGTGGCTACACCTTC,CAISDGGGYTF
NA,15,TRBJ1-1,TRBD1,TRBV12-3/TRBV12-4,TGTGCCAGCAGTCTAGGACAGGGGTTCGGCACTGAAGCTTTCTTT,CASSLGQGFGTEAFF
once,13,TRBJ2-7,NA,TRBV3-1,TGTGCCAGCAGCCAAGTGATCTCCTACGAGCAGTACTTC,CASSQVISYEQYF
once,13,TRBJ2-2,NA,TRBV29-1,TGCAGCGTCTCGGTGGGGCGGGACGGGGAGCTGTTTTTT,CSVSVGRDGELFF
NA,17,TRBJ1-1,TRBD1,TRBV27,TGTGCCAGCAGTCGGATTTGGCAGGGGGTAGGGAGCACTGAAGCTTTCTTT,CASSRIWQGVGSTEAFF
NA,14,TRBJ1-5,TRBD1,TRBV30,TGTGCCTGGAACAGGGGCAATAGCAATCAGCCCCAGCATTTT,CAWNRGNSNQPQHF
NA,15,TRBJ1-3,NA,TRBV15,TGTGCCACCTCTAGGACCAGTGGAACTGGAAACACCATATATTTT,CATSRTSGTGNTIYF
NA,17,TRBJ2-7,TRBD2,TRBV2,TGTGCCATCCCCAGAGGAAATACTAGCGGGATGAAGAACGAGCAGTACTTC,CAIPRGNTSGMKNEQYF
NA,14,TRBJ1-2,NA,TRBV24-1,TGTGCCACCAGTGATGGGGGCAGATCCTATGGCTACACCTTC,CATSDGGRSYGYTF
NA,16,TRBJ2-1,TRBD2,TRBV3-1,TGTGCCAGCAGCCAAAGGCTAGCGGGAGGAAACAATGAGCAGTTCTTC,CASSQRLAGGNNEQFF
few,14,TRBJ2-6,TRBD2,TRBV30,TGTGCCTGGGCGGGGGTCTCCGGGGCCAACGTCCTGACTTTC,CAWAGVSGANVLTF